These T cell receptor beta chains were read from a single sample in a study of control samples from healthy donors and cancer patients. Clones were sequenced by immunoSEQ multiplex PCR, and TCRdb holds only the in-frame ones, with some missing. The sample contains under 300,000 clones, roughly 87% of which appear only once. The sample comprised PBMCs. The receptors stem from a woman aged 55-70 years with lung cancer. Both conserved end residues are part of each CDR3. Each record gives: V gene, J gene, clone size, D gene, CDR3 protein, CDR3 DNA. D genes are given only for firm matches. Clone sizes are given selectively: once, few, many, or a class where the clone is expanded.

TRBV12-2	TRBJ1-5	NA	NA	CASRSGQGGQPQHF	TGTGCAAGTCGCTCTGGACAGGGCGGGCAGCCCCAGCATTTT
TRBV5-1	TRBJ2-2	NA	TRBD1	CASSFPTGTAINTGELFF	TGCGCCAGCAGCTTTCCTACCGGGACAGCAATTAACACCGGGGAGCTGTTTTTT
TRBV7-9	TRBJ1-6	NA	NA	CASSLGAISPLHF	TGTGCCAGCAGCTTAGGGGCAATTTCACCCCTCCACTTT
TRBV5-1	TRBJ1-4	NA	NA	CASSLAGGRKANEKLFF	TGCGCCAGCAGCTTGGCCGGGGGCAGGAAGGCTAATGAAAAACTGTTTTTT
TRBV23-1	TRBJ1-3	NA	NA	CASSQSKGQWGNTIYF	TGCGCCAGCAGTCAATCGAAAGGACAGTGGGGAAACACCATATATTTT
TRBV29-1	TRBJ2-5	NA	NA	CSVDAELQETQYF	TGCAGCGTTGACGCGGAATTACAAGAGACCCAGTACTTC
TRBV19	TRBJ1-2	NA	TRBD1	CASSMNRDRSGYTF	TGTGCCAGTAGTATGAACCGGGACAGAAGTGGCTACACCTTC
TRBV3-1/TRBV3-2	TRBJ1-1	NA	TRBD1	CASRHTGGGSAFF	TGTGCCAGCAGACATACAGGGGGAGGTAGCGCTTTCTTT
TRBV3-1/TRBV3-2	TRBJ1-5	NA	NA	CASSLRGGNQPQHF	TGTGCCAGCAGCCTTAGAGGGGGCAATCAGCCCCAGCATTTT
TRBV7-3	TRBJ2-1	NA	NA	CASSLNSAYNNEQFF	TGTGCCAGCAGCCTGAATAGCGCGTACAACAATGAGCAGTTCTTC
TRBV18	TRBJ2-2	NA	NA	CASSPTRNSGELFF	TGTGCCAGCTCACCAACCAGGAATTCCGGGGAGCTGTTTTTT
TRBV7-9	TRBJ1-2	NA	NA	CASSSDGYTF	TGTGCCAGCAGCTCTGATGGCTACACCTTC
TRBV3-1/TRBV3-2	TRBJ1-6	once	NA	CASSQESWVSPLHF	TGTGCCAGCAGCCAAGAAAGTTGGGTTTCACCCCTCCACTTT
TRBV2	TRBJ2-5	NA	TRBD1	CASSAGQGVETQYF	TGTGCCAGCAGTGCTGGACAGGGGGTAGAGACCCAGTACTTC
TRBV6-5	TRBJ1-2	NA	TRBD1	CASDRDTTGYTF	TGTGCCAGTGACAGGGACACGACTGGCTACACCTTC
TRBV23-1	TRBJ2-1	NA	NA	CATPRGDEQFF	TGCGCCACCCCCCGGGGAGATGAGCAGTTCTTC
TRBV6-5	TRBJ2-1	NA	NA	CASSGELHNEQFF	TGTGCCAGCAGCGGCGAGCTTCACAATGAGCAGTTCTTC
TRBV4-1	TRBJ2-7	NA	NA	CASSHELAVGLGEQYF	TGCGCCAGCAGCCACGAACTGGCCGTGGGACTCGGCGAGCAGTACTTC